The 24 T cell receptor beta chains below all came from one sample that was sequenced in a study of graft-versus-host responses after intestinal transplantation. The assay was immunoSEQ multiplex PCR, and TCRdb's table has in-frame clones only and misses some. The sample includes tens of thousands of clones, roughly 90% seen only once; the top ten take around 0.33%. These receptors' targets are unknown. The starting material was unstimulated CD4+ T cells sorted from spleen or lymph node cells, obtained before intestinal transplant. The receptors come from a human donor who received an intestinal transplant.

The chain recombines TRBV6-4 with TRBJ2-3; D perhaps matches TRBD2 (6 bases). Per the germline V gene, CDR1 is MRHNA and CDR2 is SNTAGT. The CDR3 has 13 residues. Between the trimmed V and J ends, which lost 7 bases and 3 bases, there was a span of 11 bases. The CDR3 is CASTLTRTDTQYF. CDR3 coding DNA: TGTGCCAGCACCCTGACTAGGACAGATACGCAGTATTTT.

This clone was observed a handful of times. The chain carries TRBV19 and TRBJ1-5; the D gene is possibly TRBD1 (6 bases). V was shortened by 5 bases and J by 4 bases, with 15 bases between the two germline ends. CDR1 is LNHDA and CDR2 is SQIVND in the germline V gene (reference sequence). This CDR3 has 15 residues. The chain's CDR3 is CASSRYRDKNQPQHF. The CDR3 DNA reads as TGTGCCAGTAGTCGGTACCGGGACAAAAATCAGCCCCAGCATTTT.

CDR3 sequence: CASSRASVGNYGYTF. The CDR3 DNA reads as TGTGCCAGCAGCCGTGCGTCAGTCGGGAACTATGGCTACACCTTC. The rearrangement links TRBV6-5 to TRBJ1-2; unclear D gene. The V end lost 6 bases, the J end lost 2 bases, and 16 bases lay between the germline ends. Germline loops: CDR1 MNHEY, CDR2 SVGAGI. This CDR3 has 15 residues.

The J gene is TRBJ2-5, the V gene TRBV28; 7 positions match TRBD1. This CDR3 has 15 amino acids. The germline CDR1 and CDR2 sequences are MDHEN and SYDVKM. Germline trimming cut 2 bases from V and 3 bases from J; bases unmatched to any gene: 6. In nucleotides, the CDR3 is TGTGCCAGCAGTTTACCAGGGACAGCTAAAGAGACCCAGTACTTC. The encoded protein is CASSLPGTAKETQYF.

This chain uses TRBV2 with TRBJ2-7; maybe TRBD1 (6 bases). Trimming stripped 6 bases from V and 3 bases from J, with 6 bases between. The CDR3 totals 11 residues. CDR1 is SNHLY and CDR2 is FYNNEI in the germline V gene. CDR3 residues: CASRQGYEQYF. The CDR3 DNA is TGTGCCAGCAGACAGGGCTACGAGCAGTACTTC.

The CDR3 here is CASSDSQGPSPLNTEAFF. Here the CDR3 DNA reads TGTGCCAGCAGTGACTCACAGGGTCCCTCTCCCCTGAACACTGAAGCTTTCTTT. The rearrangement links TRBV6-4 to TRBJ1-1; TRBD1 is a possible D gene (6 bases). This CDR3 has 18 residues. The germline gives CDR1 MRHNA, CDR2 SNTAGT. V lost 0 bases, J lost 0 bases, and 17 bases lay in between.

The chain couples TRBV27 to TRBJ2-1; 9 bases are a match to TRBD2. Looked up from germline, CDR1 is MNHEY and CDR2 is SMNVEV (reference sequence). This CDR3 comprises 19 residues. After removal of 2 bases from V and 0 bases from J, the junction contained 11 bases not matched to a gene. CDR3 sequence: CASSLVLAGRRRSYNEQFF. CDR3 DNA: TGTGCCAGCAGTTTAGTGCTAGCGGGAAGGAGACGCTCCTACAATGAGCAGTTCTTC.

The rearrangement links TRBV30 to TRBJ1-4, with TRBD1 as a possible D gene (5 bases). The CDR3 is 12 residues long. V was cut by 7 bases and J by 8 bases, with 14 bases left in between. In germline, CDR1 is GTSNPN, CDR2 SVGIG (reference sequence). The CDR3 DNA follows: TGTGCCTCGGGGCCAAGAGGGGAAAAACTGTTTTTT. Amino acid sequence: CASGPRGEKLFF.

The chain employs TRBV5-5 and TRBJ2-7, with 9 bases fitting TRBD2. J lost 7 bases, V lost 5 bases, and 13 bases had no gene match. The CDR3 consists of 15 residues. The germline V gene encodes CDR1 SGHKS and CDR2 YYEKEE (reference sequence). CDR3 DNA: TGTGCCAGCAGTCCCGGACTAGCGAGAGAGCGGGAGCAGTACTTC. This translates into CASSPGLAREREQYF.

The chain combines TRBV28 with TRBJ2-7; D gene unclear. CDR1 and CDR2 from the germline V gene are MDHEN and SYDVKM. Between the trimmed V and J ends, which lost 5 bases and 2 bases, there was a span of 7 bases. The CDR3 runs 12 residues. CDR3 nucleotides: TGTGCCAGCAGTACTCAGCCCTACGAGCAGTACTTC. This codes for CASSTQPYEQYF.

The CDR3 DNA reads as TGCGCCAGCAGCTTCGGCGGGGACTCAGATACGCAGTATTTT. Residues: CASSFGGDSDTQYF. The J gene is TRBJ2-3, the V gene TRBV5-1, with a possible D match to TRBD2 (6 bases). CDR3 length: 14 residues. The V gene lost 2 bases and the J gene lost 4 bases, with 11 bases spanning the gap. Looked up from germline, CDR1 is SGHRS and CDR2 is YFSETQ.

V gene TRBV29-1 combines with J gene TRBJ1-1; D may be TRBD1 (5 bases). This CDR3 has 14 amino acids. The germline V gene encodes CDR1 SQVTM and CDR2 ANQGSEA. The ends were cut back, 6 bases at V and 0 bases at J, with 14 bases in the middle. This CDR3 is CSVDMLGVNTEAFF. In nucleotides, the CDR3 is TGCAGCGTGGATATGTTGGGGGTGAACACTGAAGCTTTCTTT.

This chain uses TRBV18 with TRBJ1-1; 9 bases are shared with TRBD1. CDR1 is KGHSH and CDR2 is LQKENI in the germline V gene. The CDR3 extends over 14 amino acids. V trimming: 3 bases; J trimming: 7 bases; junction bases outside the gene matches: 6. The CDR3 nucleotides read TGTGCCAGCTCACCTCGGACAGGGGAAGGTGAAGCTTTCTTT. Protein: CASSPRTGEGEAFF.

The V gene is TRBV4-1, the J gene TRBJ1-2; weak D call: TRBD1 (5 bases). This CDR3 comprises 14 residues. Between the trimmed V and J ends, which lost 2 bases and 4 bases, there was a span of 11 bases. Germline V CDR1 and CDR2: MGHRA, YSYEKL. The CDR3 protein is CASSQPGTGYGYTF. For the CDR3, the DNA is TGCGCCAGCAGCCAACCCGGGACGGGCTATGGCTACACCTTC.

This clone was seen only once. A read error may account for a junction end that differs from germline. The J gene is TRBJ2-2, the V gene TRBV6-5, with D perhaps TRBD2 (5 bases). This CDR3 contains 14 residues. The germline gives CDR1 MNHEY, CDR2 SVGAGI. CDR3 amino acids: CASSPSANTGELLF. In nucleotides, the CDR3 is TGTGCCAGCAGTCCCTCCGCGAACACCGGGGAGCTGCTTTTT.

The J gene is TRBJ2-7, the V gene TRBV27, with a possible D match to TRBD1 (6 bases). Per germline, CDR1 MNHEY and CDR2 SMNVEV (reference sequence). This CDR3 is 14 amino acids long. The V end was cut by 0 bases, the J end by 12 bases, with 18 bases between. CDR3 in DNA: TGTGCCAGCAGTTTATCGGTGAAGGGGGTTGAGTGGTACTTC. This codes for CASSLSVKGVEWYF.

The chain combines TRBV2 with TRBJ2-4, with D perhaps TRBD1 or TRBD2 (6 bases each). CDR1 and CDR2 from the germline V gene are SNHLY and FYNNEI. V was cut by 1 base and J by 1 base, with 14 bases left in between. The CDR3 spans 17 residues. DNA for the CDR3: TGTGCCAGCAGTGAAGGGGGGGCAGGGGCCGCCAAAAACATTCAGTACTTC. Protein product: CASSEGGAGAAKNIQYF.

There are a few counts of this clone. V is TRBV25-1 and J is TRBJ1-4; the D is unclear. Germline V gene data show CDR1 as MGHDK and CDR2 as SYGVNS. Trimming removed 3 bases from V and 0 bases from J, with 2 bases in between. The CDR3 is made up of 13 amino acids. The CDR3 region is CASSDTTNEKLFF. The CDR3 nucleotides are TGTGCCAGCAGTGACACAACTAATGAAAAACTGTTTTTT.

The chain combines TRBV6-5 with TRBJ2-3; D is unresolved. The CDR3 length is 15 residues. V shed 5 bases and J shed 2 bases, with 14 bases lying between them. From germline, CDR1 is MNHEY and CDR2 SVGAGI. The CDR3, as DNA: TGTGCCAGCAGTACCGGGCTCCATAACACAGATACGCAGTATTTT. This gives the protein CASSTGLHNTDTQYF.

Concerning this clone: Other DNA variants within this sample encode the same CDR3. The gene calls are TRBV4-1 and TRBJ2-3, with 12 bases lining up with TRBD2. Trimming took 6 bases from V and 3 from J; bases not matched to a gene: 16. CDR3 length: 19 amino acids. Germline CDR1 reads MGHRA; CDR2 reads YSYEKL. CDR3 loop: CASSLGDPSGRAETDTQYF. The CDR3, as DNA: TGCGCCAGCAGTCTGGGGGATCCTAGCGGGAGGGCCGAGACAGATACGCAGTATTTT.

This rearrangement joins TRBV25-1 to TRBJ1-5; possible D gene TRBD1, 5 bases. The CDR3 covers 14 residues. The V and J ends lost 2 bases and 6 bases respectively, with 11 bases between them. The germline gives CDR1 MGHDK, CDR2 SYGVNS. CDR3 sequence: CASSEPGRLQPQHF. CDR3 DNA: TGTGCCAGCAGTGAACCGGGGCGCCTTCAGCCCCAGCATTTT.

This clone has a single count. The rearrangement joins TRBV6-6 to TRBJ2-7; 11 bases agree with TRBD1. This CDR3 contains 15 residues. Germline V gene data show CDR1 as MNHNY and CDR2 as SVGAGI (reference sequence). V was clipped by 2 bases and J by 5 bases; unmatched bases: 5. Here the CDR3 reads CASSYSGQGAHEQYF. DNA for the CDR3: TGTGCCAGCAGTTACAGCGGACAGGGGGCCCACGAGCAGTACTTC.

The CDR3 here is CASSGTGATKNIQYF. The DNA for the CDR3 is TGTGCCAGCAGCGGGACAGGGGCTACCAAAAACATTCAGTACTTC. The chain combines TRBV14 with TRBJ2-4; 10 bases match TRBD1. Germline CDR1 reads SGHDN; CDR2 reads FVKESK. The V segment lost 5 bases and the J segment 2 bases; nucleotides outside the gene matches: 3. The CDR3 extends over 15 amino acids.

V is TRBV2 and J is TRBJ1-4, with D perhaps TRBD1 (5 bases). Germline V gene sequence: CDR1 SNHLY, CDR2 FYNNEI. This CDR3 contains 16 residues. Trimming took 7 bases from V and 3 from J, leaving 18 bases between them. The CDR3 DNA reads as TGTGCCAGCATCATCTGGGCAGGGCAGGCTAATGAAAAACTGTTTTTT. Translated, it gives CASIIWAGQANEKLFF.